The count of the clone carrying this T cell receptor (beta chain) is one. Germline lookup yields CDR1 SGHDT and CDR2 YYEEEE. Trimming shortened V by 1 base and J by 1 base, and 7 bases separated the two germline ends. The CDR3 is made up of 14 amino acids. This record comes from a study of T cell responses to AZD1222 COVID-19 vaccine. Some clones are missing from TCRdb's copy, which holds only in-frame ones; the method was immunoSEQ multiplex PCR. The sample comprises approximately 110,000 clones, approximately 89% of which are singletons, and 5.5% to 7.5% rests with the top ten. The V and J genes are TRBV5-6 and TRBJ2-3; D is perhaps TRBD2 (6 bases). The TCR was taken from an adult who received the AZD1222 COVID-19 vaccine. The sample was peripheral blood, taken 28 days after the second AZD1222 dose. CDR3 in DNA: TGTGCCAGCAGCTTGTTAGCGGGCACAGATACGCAGTATTTT. Translating it yields CASSLLAGTDTQYF. The full variable domain, with the rest looked up from reference TRBV5-6 and TRBJ2-3, is DAGVTQSPTHLIKTRGQQVTLRCSPKSGHDTVSWYQQALGQGPQFIFQYYEEEERQRGNFPDRFSGHQFPNYSSELNVNALLLGDSALYLCASSLLAGTDTQYFGPGTRLTVL.